Below are 24 T cell receptor beta chains sequenced from a single sample in a study of T cell changes during pregnancy in multiple sclerosis. Measured with immunoSEQ multiplex PCR; TCRdb has only the in-frame clones, and not every one. The sample has more than 60,000 clones, 90% to 95% seen once. The source was peripheral blood, collected before pregnancy. The receptor set was obtained from a female donor with multiple sclerosis, enrolled in a pregnancy study.

The V call is TRBV2, the J call TRBJ2-1; D might be TRBD2 (6 bases). V dropped 2 bases and J dropped 5 bases, with 13 bases sitting between them. The CDR3 has 15 residues. The germline gives CDR1 SNHLY, CDR2 FYNNEI. CDR3 bases: TGTGCCAGCAGTGAATGGTTGGGGGGAGACAATGAGCAGTTCTTC. Amino acid sequence: CASSEWLGGDNEQFF.

The gene calls are TRBV6-5 and TRBJ1-5; TRBD1 might be the D (6 bases). The CDR3 consists of 15 residues. V shed 2 bases and J shed 5 bases, with 13 bases lying between them. Germline CDR1 reads MNHEY; CDR2 reads SVGAGI. The CDR3 protein is CASSYQGKGDQPQHF. The CDR3 coding sequence is TGTGCCAGCAGTTACCAGGGGAAGGGGGATCAGCCCCAGCATTTT.

This clone was seen a single time. V is TRBV11-2 and J is TRBJ2-3, with 12 bases identical to TRBD2. Germline trimming cut 2 bases from V and 2 bases from J; bases unmatched to any gene: 5. CDR1 is SGHAT, CDR2 FQNNGV, per germline. The CDR3 covers 17 residues. The CDR3, as DNA: TGTGCCAGCAGCTTACTAGCGGGGGGGTCTCTCACAGATACGCAGTATTTT. This gives the protein CASSLLAGGSLTDTQYF.

With respect to this clone: A junction boundary mismatches the germline segment, possibly from a read error. The genes are TRBV4-2 and TRBJ1-2, with TRBD1 as a possible D gene (5 bases). Germline V CDR1 and CDR2: LGHNA, YNFKEQ. This CDR3 is 14 amino acids long. The CDR3 here is CAGSQDRGTGGYTF. The CDR3 DNA follows: TGTGCCGGCAGCCAAGATCGGGGGACGGGGGGCTACACCTTC.

The chain employs TRBV19 and TRBJ2-3; D is possibly TRBD2 (5 bases). The CDR3 sequence is 13 residues long. Germline V gene sequence: CDR1 LNHDA, CDR2 SQIVND (reference sequence). V shed 5 bases and J shed 1 base, with 7 bases lying between them. The CDR3 nucleotides read TGTGCCAGTAGTGTCGGGGGCACAGATACGCAGTATTTT. Protein product: CASSVGGTDTQYF.

The genes are TRBV30 and TRBJ2-7; TRBD1 might be the D (5 bases). Trimming removed 3 bases at V and 4 bases at J, with 13 bases between. The germline V gene has CDR1 GTSNPN and CDR2 SVGIG (reference sequence). The CDR3 is 13 amino acids. Here the CDR3 reads CAWSLGHAYEQYF. The CDR3 DNA follows: TGTGCCTGGAGCCTAGGACACGCATACGAGCAGTACTTC.

This sequence joins TRBV4-3 and TRBJ1-3; D might be TRBD1 (6 bases). Trimming left V 0 bases short and J 3 bases short, with 12 bases between. The CDR3 loop spans 16 amino acids. Germline values: CDR1 LGHNA, CDR2 YSLEER. The CDR3 here is CASSQDWGQGGNTIYF. The CDR3 region has the DNA TGCGCCAGCAGCCAAGATTGGGGGCAAGGTGGAAACACCATATATTTT.

This chain connects TRBV11-2 to TRBJ1-2; D gene unclear. The CDR3 extends over 14 amino acids. Trimming took 3 bases from V and 3 from J, leaving 11 bases between them. Germline V lookup: CDR1 SGHAT, CDR2 FQNNGV. The CDR3: CASSFRFGDYGYTF. CDR3 bases: TGTGCCAGCAGCTTCCGGTTCGGAGACTATGGCTACACCTTC.

This sequence joins TRBV18 and TRBJ1-4; TRBD1 might be the D (5 bases). Trimming took 3 bases from V and 0 from J, leaving 14 bases between them. CDR1 is KGHSH and CDR2 is LQKENI in the germline V gene. This CDR3 is 17 amino acids long. The chain's CDR3 is CASSPSDRNPTNEKLFF. Written as DNA, the CDR3 is TGTGCCAGCTCACCCTCCGACAGAAATCCAACTAATGAAAAACTGTTTTTT.

The chain is built from TRBV29-1 and TRBJ1-2, with 9 bases aligning to TRBD1. V shed 3 bases and J 7 bases; nucleotides not matched to a gene: 15. Germline values: CDR1 SQVTM, CDR2 ANQGSEA. The CDR3 is 16 residues long. CDR3 loop: CSVDRKWGQGRGGYTF. CDR3 sequence (DNA): TGCAGCGTTGATAGGAAGTGGGGACAGGGAAGAGGTGGCTACACCTTC.

This chain connects TRBV19 to TRBJ2-1; 11 bases are shared with TRBD1. The CDR3 has 15 residues. The germline V gene has CDR1 LNHDA and CDR2 SQIVND (reference sequence). With V trimmed by 5 bases and J by 7 bases, 7 bases remained unmatched. The chain's CDR3 is CASSFGQGAANEQFF. CDR3 DNA: TGTGCCAGTAGTTTCGGACAGGGGGCGGCAAATGAGCAGTTCTTC.

The V call is TRBV19, the J call TRBJ1-3; D uncertain. Germline CDR1 LNHDA, CDR2 SQIVND (reference sequence). Trimming removed 1 base at V and 0 bases at J, with 10 bases between. CDR3 length equals 16 residues. The CDR3: CASSIAVGRSGNTIYF. CDR3 nucleotide sequence: TGTGCCAGTAGTATAGCGGTCGGTCGCTCTGGAAACACCATATATTTT. Full variable domain (rest looked up from reference TRBV19 and TRBJ1-3): DGGITQSPKYLFRKEGQNVTLSCEQNLNHDAMYWYRQDPGQGLRLIYYSQIVNDFQKGDIAEGYSVSREKKESFPLTVTSAQKNPTAFYLCASSIAVGRSGNTIYFGEGSWLTVV.

The chain has TRBV11-3 and TRBJ2-2; D is ambiguous. Germline lookup yields CDR1 SGHNT and CDR2 YENEEA. This CDR3 contains 13 residues. Trimming removed 6 bases from V and 0 bases from J, with 5 bases in between. The CDR3: CASSFTNTGELFF. CDR3 nucleotide sequence: TGTGCCAGCAGTTTTACGAACACCGGGGAGCTGTTTTTT.

The chain recombines TRBV9 with TRBJ2-3; D gene unclear. Trimming stripped 0 bases from V and 4 bases from J, with 15 bases between. Germline V lookup: CDR1 SGDLS, CDR2 YYNGEE. The CDR3 has 16 residues. DNA of the CDR3: TGTGCCAGCAGCGTAGCCCCCTCTAGTTGGGCAGATACGCAGTATTTT. It encodes CASSVAPSSWADTQYF.

The chain uses TRBV10-3 and TRBJ2-2; possible D gene TRBD1, 5 bases. The CDR3 sequence is 13 residues long. CDR1 is ENHRY, CDR2 SYGVKD, per germline. Trimming left V 10 bases short and J 0 bases short, with 9 bases between. CDR3: CASSTANTGELFF. CDR3 nucleotide sequence: TGTGCCAGCTCGACAGCGAACACCGGGGAGCTGTTTTTT.

The CDR3 DNA reads TGTGCCAGCTCACCAGGACTCCCCTACGAGCAGTACTTC. This sequence encodes CASSPGLPYEQYF. The rearrangement joins TRBV18 to TRBJ2-7, with D tentatively TRBD2 (5 bases). This CDR3 is 13 amino acids long. V gave up 2 bases and J gave up 2 bases, with 7 bases separating them. CDR1 KGHSH and CDR2 LQKENI come from the germline V gene.

This chain uses TRBV19 with TRBJ1-2, with 8 nucleotides matching TRBD1. From germline, CDR1 is LNHDA and CDR2 SQIVND (reference sequence). J gave up 2 bases and V 6 bases, and 5 bases lay outside the gene matches. The CDR3 length is 14 residues. CDR3 sequence reads: CASRKDRENYGYTF. In DNA, the CDR3 is TGTGCCAGTAGGAAGGACAGGGAGAACTATGGCTACACCTTC.

This chain uses TRBV29-1 with TRBJ2-7, with D unclear. Germline CDR1 is SQVTM and CDR2 is ANQGSEA. There are 13 residues in the CDR3. Trimming took 4 bases from V and 0 from J, leaving 10 bases between them. CDR3 nucleotide sequence: TGCAGCGTTGTGGCCACCTCCTCCTACGAGCAGTACTTC. It translates to CSVVATSSYEQYF.

This chain joins TRBV19 and TRBJ2-7; no firm D call. V lost 1 base to trimming and J lost 3 bases, with 13 bases between them. Germline CDR1 is LNHDA and CDR2 is SQIVND (reference sequence). This CDR3 is built from 15 residues. This chain's CDR3 is CASSIGERFLYEQYF. CDR3 in DNA: TGTGCCAGTAGTATAGGTGAGCGATTTCTCTACGAGCAGTACTTC.

This chain connects TRBV12-1 to TRBJ1-1; the tabulated D call, TRBD1, remains unverified against the DNA. TRBV12-1 is a listed pseudogene. The CDR3 has 18 residues. CDR3 region: CASSSGQGPDWRGTEAFF. The CDR3 DNA follows: TGTGCCAGCAGCTCGGGACAGGGACCGGATTGGAGGGGGACTGAAGCTTTCTTT.

This chain joins TRBV4-3 and TRBJ1-1, with 10 bases identical to TRBD1. V was clipped by 4 bases and J by 6 bases; unmatched bases: 11. Germline CDR1 LGHNA, CDR2 YSLEER. The CDR3 extends over 16 amino acids. CDR3 in DNA: TGCGCCAGCAGCCCGGACAGGGGGTTCTTGGGCTCTGAAGCTTTCTTT. Amino acids: CASSPDRGFLGSEAFF.

V and J are TRBV7-2 and TRBJ2-1; D possibly corresponds to TRBD2 (5 bases). The CDR3 totals 15 residues. V lost 5 bases, J lost 0 bases, and 11 bases lay in between. Germline CDR1 SGHTA, CDR2 FQGNSA. In DNA form, the CDR3 reads TGTGCCAGCAGCCCTAGCCCAGGCTCCTACAATGAGCAGTTCTTC. It translates to CASSPSPGSYNEQFF.

The V call is TRBV9, the J call TRBJ2-3; the D gene is possibly TRBD2 (7 bases). V dropped 5 bases and J dropped 0 bases, with 13 bases sitting between them. This CDR3 contains 15 residues. In germline, CDR1 is SGDLS, CDR2 YYNGEE. The CDR3 DNA follows: TGTGCCAGCAGTCCCGGGGGGCAAAGCACAGATACGCAGTATTTT. Its translation is CASSPGGQSTDTQYF. Full variable domain (outside the CDR3, taken from reference TRBV9 and TRBJ2-3): DSGVTQTPKHLITATGQRVTLRCSPRSGDLSVYWYQQSLDQGLQFLIQYYNGEERAKGNILERFSAQQFPDLHSELNLSSLELGDSALYFCASSPGGQSTDTQYFGPGTRLTVL.

This chain links TRBV25-1 with TRBJ1-4; 7 bases map to TRBD1. This CDR3 comprises 15 residues. CDR1 and CDR2 (germline): MGHDK, SYGVNS. The V and J ends lost 4 bases and 5 bases, in that order; junction bases with no gene match: 7. The CDR3 region is CASSGGDRPNEKLFF. CDR3 sequence (DNA): TGTGCCAGCAGTGGAGGGGACAGACCGAATGAAAAACTGTTTTTT.